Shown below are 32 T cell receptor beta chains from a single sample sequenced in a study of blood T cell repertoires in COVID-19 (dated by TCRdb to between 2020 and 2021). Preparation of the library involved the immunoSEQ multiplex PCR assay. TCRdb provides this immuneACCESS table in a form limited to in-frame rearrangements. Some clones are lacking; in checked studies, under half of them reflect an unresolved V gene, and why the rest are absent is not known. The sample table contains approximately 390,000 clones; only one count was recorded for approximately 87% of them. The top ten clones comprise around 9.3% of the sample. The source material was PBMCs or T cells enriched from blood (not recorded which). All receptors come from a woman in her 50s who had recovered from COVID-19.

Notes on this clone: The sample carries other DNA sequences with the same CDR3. The CDR3 sequence is CASSLDSLNTEAFF. In DNA form, the CDR3 reads TGTGCCAGCTCCCTCGACAGCCTGAACACTGAAGCTTTCTTT. V gene TRBV18 combines with J gene TRBJ1-1; tentatively, D is TRBD1 (5 bases). The CDR3 contains 14 residues. Germline V lookup: CDR1 KGHSH, CDR2 LQKENI. V lost 6 bases and J 0 bases, leaving 11 bases between the germline ends.

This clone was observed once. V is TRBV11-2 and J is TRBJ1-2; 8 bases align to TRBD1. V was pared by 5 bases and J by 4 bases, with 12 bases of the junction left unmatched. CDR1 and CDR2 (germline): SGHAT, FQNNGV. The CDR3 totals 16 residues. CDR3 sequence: CASSISTGALGYGYTF. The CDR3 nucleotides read TGTGCCAGCAGCATATCGACAGGGGCCCTAGGCTATGGCTACACCTTC.

CDR3 nucleotide sequence: TGTGCCTGGAGTGTAAACTGGAGCTATGGCTACACCTTC. As protein: CAWSVNWSYGYTF. The chain is built from TRBV30 and TRBJ1-2; no clear D. This CDR3 is built from 13 residues. The germline V gene encodes CDR1 GTSNPN and CDR2 SVGIG (reference sequence). With 0 bases removed from V and 4 bases from J, the gap between germline ends came to 9 bases.

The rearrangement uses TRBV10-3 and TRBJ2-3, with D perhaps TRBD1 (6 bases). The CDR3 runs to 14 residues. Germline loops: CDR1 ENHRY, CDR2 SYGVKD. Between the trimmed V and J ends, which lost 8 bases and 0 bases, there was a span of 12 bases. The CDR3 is CAIGRDTSTDTQYF. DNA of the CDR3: TGTGCCATCGGCCGGGACACTAGCACAGATACGCAGTATTTT.

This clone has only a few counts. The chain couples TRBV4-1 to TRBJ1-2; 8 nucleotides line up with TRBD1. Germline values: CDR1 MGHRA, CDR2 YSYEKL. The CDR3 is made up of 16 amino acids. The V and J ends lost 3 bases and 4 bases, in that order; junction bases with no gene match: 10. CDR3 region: CASSQFSGQGTYGYTF. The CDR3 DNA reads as TGCGCCAGCAGCCAGTTCTCCGGACAGGGTACCTATGGCTACACCTTC.

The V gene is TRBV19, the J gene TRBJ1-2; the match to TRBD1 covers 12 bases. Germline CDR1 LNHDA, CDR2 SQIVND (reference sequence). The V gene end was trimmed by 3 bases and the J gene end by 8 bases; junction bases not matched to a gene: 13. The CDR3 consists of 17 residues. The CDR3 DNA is TGTGCCAGTAGTATTAAATCGCCGGGACAGGGGGCGCGGGGCTACACCTTC. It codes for CASSIKSPGQGARGYTF.

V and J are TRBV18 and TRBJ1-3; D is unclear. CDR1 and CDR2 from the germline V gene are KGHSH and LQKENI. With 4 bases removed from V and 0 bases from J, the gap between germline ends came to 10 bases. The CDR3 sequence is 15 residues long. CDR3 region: CASSLSRSSGNTIYF. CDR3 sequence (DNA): TGTGCCAGCTCACTATCACGGAGCTCTGGAAACACCATATATTTT.

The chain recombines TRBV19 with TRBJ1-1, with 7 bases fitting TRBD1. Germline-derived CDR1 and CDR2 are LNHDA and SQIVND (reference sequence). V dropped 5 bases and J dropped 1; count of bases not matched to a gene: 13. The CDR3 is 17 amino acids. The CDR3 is CASSPTGNLRGNTEAFF. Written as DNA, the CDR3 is TGTGCCAGTAGTCCGACAGGGAACCTACGCGGGAACACTGAAGCTTTCTTT.

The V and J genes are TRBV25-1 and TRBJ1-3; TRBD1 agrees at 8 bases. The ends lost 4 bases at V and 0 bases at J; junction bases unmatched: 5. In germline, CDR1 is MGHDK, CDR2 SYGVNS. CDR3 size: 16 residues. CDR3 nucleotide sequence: TGTGCCAGCAGTGCACAGGGGGTTAGCTCTGGAAACACCATATATTTT. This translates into CASSAQGVSSGNTIYF.

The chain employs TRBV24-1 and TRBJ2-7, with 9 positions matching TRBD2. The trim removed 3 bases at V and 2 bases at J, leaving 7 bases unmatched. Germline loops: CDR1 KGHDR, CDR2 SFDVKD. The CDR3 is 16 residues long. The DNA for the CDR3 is TGTGCCACCAGTGATAGCGGGGGGACTACCCCCTACGAGCAGTACTTC. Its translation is CATSDSGGTTPYEQYF.

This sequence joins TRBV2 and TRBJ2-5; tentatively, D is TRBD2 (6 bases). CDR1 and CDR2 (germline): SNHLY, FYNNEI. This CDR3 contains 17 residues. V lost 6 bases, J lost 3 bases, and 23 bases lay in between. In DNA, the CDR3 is TGTGCCAGCAGAGCCCGTGCCCCGGGGGAGAAAAAAGAGACCCAGTACTTC. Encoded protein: CASRARAPGEKKETQYF.

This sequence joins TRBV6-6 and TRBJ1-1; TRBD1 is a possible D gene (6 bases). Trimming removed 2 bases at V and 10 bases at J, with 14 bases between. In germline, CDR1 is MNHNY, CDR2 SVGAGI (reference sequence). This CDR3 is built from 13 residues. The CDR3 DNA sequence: TGTGCCAGCAGTTACGCGGGGGCGGGAGGAGCTTTCTTT. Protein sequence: CASSYAGAGGAFF.

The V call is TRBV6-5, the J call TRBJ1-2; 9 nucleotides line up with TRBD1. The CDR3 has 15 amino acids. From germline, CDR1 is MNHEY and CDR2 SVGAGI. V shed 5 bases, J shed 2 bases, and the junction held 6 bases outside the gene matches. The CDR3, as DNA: TGTGCCAGCAGTAGCCGGGACAGGGAAAACTATGGCTACACCTTC. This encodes CASSSRDRENYGYTF.

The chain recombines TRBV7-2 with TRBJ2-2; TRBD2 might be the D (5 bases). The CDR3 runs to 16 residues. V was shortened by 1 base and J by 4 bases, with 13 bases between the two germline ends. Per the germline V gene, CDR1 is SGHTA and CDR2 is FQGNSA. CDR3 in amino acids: CASSLGGWGSTGELFF. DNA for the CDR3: TGTGCCAGCAGCTTAGGAGGGTGGGGAAGCACCGGGGAGCTGTTTTTT.

The CDR3 loop is CASSLGLGYTF. The CDR3 nucleotides are TGTGCCAGCAGCTTGGGTTTAGGCTACACCTTC. V usage is TRBV5-6 and J usage is TRBJ1-2, with D unresolved. Trimming stripped 0 bases from V and 8 bases from J, with 5 bases between. Germline V lookup: CDR1 SGHDT, CDR2 YYEEEE. The CDR3 sequence is 11 residues long.

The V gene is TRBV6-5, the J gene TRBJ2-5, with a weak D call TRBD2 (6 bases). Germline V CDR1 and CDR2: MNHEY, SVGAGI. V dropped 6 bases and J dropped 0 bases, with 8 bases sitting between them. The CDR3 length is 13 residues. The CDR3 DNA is TGTGCCAGCAGACTAGCAGACCAAGAGACCCAGTACTTC. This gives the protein CASRLADQETQYF.

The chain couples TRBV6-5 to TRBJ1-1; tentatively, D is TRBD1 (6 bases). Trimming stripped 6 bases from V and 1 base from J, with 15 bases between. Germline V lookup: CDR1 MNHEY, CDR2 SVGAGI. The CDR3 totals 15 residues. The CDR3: CASSPPWGQNTEAFF. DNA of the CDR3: TGTGCCAGCAGCCCCCCCTGGGGGCAGAACACTGAAGCTTTCTTT.

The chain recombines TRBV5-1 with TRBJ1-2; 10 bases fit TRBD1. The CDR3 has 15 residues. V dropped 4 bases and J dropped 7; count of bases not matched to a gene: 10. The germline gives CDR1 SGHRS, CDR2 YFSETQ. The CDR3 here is CASSGAGTGAGGYTF. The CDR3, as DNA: TGCGCCAGCAGCGGAGCCGGGACAGGGGCGGGTGGCTACACCTTC.

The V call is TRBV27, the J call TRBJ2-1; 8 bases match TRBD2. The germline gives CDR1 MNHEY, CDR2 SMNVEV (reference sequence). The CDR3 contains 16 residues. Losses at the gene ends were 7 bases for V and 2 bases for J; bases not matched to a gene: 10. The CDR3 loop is CASTPAGGLTYNEQFF. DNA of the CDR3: TGTGCCAGCACCCCTGCGGGGGGCTTAACCTACAATGAGCAGTTCTTC.

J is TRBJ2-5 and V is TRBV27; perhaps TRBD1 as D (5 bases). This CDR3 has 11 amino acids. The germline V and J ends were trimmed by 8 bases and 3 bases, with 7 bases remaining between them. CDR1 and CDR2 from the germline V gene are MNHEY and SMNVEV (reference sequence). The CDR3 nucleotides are TGTGCCAGCCCGACAGAAGAGACCCAGTACTTC. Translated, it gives CASPTEETQYF.

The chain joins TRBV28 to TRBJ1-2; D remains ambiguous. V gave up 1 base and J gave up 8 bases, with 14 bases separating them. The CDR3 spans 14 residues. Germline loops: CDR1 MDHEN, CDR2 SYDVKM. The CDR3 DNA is TGTGCCAGCAGTTTATCTCCCAGGATGAGCGGCTACACCTTC. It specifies CASSLSPRMSGYTF.

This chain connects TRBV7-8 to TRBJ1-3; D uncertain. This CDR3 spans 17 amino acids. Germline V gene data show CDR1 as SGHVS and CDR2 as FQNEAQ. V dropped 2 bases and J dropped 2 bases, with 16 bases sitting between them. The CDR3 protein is CASSLTTSLIAGNTIYF. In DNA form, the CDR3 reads TGTGCCAGCAGCTTAACTACCAGCTTGATCGCTGGAAACACCATATATTTT.

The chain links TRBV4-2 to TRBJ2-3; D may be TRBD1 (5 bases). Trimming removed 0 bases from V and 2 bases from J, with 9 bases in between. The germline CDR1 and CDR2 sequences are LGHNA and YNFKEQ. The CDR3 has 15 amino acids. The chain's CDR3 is CASSQDRATTDTQYF. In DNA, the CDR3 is TGTGCCAGCAGCCAAGACAGGGCCACCACAGATACGCAGTATTTT.

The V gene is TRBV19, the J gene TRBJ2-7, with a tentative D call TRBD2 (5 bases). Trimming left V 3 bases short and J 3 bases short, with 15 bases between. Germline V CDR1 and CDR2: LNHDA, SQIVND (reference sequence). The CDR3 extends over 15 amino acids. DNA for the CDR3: TGTGCCAGTAGTATTCATGGGGATGGGAGCTACGAGCAGTACTTC. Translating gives CASSIHGDGSYEQYF.

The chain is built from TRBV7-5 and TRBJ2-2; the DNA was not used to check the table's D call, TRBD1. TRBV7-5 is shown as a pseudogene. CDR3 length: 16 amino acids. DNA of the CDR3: TGTGCCAGAAGCTTAGCGTGCAGGGGCCTCGCCGGGGAGCTGTTTTTT. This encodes CARSLACRGLAGELFF.

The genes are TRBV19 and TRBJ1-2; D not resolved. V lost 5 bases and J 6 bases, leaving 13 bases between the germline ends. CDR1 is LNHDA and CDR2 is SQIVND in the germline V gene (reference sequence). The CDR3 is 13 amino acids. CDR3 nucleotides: TGTGCCAGTAGTCAGACAAGCTCCAATGGCTACACCTTC. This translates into CASSQTSSNGYTF.

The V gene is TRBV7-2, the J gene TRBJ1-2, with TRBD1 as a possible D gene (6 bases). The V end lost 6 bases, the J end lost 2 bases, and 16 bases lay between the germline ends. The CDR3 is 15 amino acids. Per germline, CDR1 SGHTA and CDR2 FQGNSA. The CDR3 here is CASREDRRRNYGYTF. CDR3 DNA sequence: TGTGCCAGCAGGGAAGACAGGCGAAGAAACTATGGCTACACCTTC.

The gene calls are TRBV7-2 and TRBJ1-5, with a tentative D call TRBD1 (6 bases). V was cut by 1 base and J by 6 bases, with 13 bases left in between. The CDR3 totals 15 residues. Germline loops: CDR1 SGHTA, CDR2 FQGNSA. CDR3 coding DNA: TGTGCCAGCAGCTTAGGTCAGGGGTCGGGTCAGCCCCAGCATTTT. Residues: CASSLGQGSGQPQHF.

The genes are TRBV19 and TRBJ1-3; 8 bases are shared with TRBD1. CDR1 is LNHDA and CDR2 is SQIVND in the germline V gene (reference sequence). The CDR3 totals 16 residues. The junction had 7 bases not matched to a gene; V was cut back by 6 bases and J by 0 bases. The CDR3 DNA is TGTGCCAGTAGCGCCTTAACAGGGGGCTCTGGAAACACCATATATTTT. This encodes CASSALTGGSGNTIYF.

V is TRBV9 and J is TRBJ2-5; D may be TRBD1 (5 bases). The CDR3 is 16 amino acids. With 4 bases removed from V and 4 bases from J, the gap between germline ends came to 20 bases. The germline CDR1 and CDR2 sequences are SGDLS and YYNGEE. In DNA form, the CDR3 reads TGTGCCAGCAGCCCTGGGATGGGCGTTCAGGGAGAGACCCAGTACTTC. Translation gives CASSPGMGVQGETQYF.

CDR3 sequence reads: CASSIDRGRDEQYF. As DNA, the CDR3 is TGTGCCAGTAGTATAGACAGGGGGCGAGACGAGCAGTACTTC. The chain recombines TRBV19 with TRBJ2-7; 8 bases agree with TRBD1. The ends lost 0 bases at V and 5 bases at J; junction bases unmatched: 3. The CDR3 has 14 amino acids. Germline CDR1 LNHDA, CDR2 SQIVND (reference sequence).

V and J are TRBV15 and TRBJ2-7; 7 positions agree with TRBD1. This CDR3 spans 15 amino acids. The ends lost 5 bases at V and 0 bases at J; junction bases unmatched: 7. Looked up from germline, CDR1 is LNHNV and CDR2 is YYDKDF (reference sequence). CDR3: CATSEWTGYSYEQYF. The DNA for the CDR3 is TGTGCCACCAGCGAGTGGACAGGTTACTCCTACGAGCAGTACTTC.